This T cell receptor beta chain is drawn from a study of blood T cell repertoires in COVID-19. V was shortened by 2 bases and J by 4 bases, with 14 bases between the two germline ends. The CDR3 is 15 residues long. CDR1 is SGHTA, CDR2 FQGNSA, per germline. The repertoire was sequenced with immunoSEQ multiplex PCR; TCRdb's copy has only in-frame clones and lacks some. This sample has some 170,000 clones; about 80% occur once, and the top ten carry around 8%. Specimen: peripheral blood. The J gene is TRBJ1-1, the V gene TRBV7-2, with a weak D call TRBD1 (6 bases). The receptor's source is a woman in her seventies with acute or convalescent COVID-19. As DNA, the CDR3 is TGTGCCAGCAGCTTAATGAGGGGGAGGGGCACTGAAGCTTTCTTT. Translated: CASSLMRGRGTEAFF.